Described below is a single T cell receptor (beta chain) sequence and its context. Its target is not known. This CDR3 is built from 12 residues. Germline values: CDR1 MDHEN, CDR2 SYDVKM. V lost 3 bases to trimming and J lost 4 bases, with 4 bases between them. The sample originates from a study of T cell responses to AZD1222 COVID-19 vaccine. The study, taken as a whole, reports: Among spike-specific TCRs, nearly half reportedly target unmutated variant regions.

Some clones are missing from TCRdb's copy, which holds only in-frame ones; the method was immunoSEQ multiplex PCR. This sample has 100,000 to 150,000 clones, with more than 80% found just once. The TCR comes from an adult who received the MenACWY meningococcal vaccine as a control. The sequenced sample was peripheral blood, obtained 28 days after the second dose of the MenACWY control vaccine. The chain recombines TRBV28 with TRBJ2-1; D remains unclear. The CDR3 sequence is CASSFGYNEQFF. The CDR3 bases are TGTGCCAGCAGTTTTGGTTACAATGAGCAGTTCTTC.